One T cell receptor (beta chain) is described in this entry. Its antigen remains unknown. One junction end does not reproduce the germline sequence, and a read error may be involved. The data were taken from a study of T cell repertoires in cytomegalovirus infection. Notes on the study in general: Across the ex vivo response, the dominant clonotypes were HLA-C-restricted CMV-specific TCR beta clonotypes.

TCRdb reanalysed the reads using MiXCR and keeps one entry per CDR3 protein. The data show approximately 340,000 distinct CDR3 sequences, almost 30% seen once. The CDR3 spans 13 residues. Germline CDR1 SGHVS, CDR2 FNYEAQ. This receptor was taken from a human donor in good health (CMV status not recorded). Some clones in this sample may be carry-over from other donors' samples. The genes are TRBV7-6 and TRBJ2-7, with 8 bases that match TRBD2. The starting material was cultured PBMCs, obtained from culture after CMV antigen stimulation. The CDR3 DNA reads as TGTGCCAGCAGCCCCGGGACTAGGTACGAGCATTACTTC. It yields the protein CASSPGTRYEHYF.